The rows below give T cell receptor beta chains drawn from one sample of a study of cytomegalovirus exposure and HLA in healthy donors. Assay: immunoSEQ multiplex PCR; the TCRdb copy retains only in-frame clones and omits some. This sample carries 60,000 to 90,000 clones, less than 85% of them seen once, and the ten largest clones take 8.5% to 10%. Sequencing used PBMCs. The receptor source for this set is a woman in her forties or fifties in good health and CMV-seropositive. Both conserved end residues are part of each CDR3. D genes are given only for firm matches. Some rows have no size entry. The others give once, few or many, or a class for an expanded clone.

CDR3 DNA: TGTGCCAGTAGTACGGACAGGGGCAGTGAAAAACTGTTTTTT
CDR3 protein: CASSTDRGSEKLFF
J gene: TRBJ1-4
V gene: TRBV19
clone size: few
D gene: TRBD1

CDR3 DNA: TGCGCCAGCAGTGCCGGACAGGCGACCGGGGAGCTGTTTTTT
CDR3 protein: CASSAGQATGELFF
J gene: TRBJ2-2
V gene: TRBV10-2
clone size: few
D gene: TRBD1

CDR3 DNA: TGCGCCAGCAGCTTATGGTCGGGCGGGGGGACAGATACGCAGTATTTT
CDR3 protein: CASSLWSGGGTDTQYF
J gene: TRBJ2-3
V gene: TRBV5-1
clone size: .
D gene: TRBD2

CDR3 DNA: TGCGCCAGCAGCCCCATAGCAAGGGGGAATGGCTACACCTTC
CDR3 protein: CASSPIARGNGYTF
J gene: TRBJ1-2
V gene: TRBV4-3
clone size: few
D gene: .

CDR3 DNA: TGTGCCAGCAGTCCCGGCCCAGCGGACAGATGGGAGAAGGATTCACCCCTCCACTTT
CDR3 protein: CASSPGPADRWEKDSPLHF
J gene: TRBJ1-6
V gene: TRBV27
clone size: .
D gene: .

CDR3 DNA: TGTGCCAGCAGCTCCCAGCTGGGCGGAAACACCATATATTTT
CDR3 protein: CASSSQLGGNTIYF
J gene: TRBJ1-3
V gene: TRBV7-8
clone size: .
D gene: .

CDR3 DNA: TGTGCCAGCAGCCGGACTAGCGGGGGACCCTACGAGCAGTACTTC
CDR3 protein: CASSRTSGGPYEQYF
J gene: TRBJ2-7
V gene: TRBV6-5
clone size: .
D gene: TRBD2

CDR3 DNA: TGTGCCATCAGTGACGGGACAGGGGGGGGCGAGCAGTACTTC
CDR3 protein: CAISDGTGGGEQYF
J gene: TRBJ2-7
V gene: TRBV10-3
clone size: .
D gene: TRBD1

CDR3 DNA: TGTGCCAGCAGCTTCGACCAAGAGACCCAGTACTTC
CDR3 protein: CASSFDQETQYF
J gene: TRBJ2-5
V gene: TRBV7-2
clone size: once
D gene: .

CDR3 DNA: TGTGCCAGCAGCTTAGCGGCAGGGTGGGCCTATGGCTACACCTTC
CDR3 protein: CASSLAAGWAYGYTF
J gene: TRBJ1-2
V gene: TRBV7-6
clone size: few
D gene: .

CDR3 DNA: TGTGCCAGCAGCGGACTAGCGGGAAACACCGGGGAGCTGTTTTTT
CDR3 protein: CASSGLAGNTGELFF
J gene: TRBJ2-2
V gene: TRBV9
clone size: .
D gene: TRBD2

CDR3 DNA: TGTGCCAGCAGCGTAGTATCATCGGGCGGAGGAGATACGCAGTATTTT
CDR3 protein: CASSVVSSGGGDTQYF
J gene: TRBJ2-3
V gene: TRBV9
clone size: few
D gene: .

CDR3 DNA: TGCGCCAGCAGCCAAGGCAACCCGGTGTCCTACGAGCAGTACTTC
CDR3 protein: CASSQGNPVSYEQYF
J gene: TRBJ2-7
V gene: TRBV4-1
clone size: .
D gene: .

CDR3 DNA: TGCGCCAGCGACCTGGACACTGGGGCCAACGTCCTGACTTTC
CDR3 protein: CASDLDTGANVLTF
J gene: TRBJ2-6
V gene: TRBV5-1
clone size: .
D gene: .

CDR3 DNA: TGTGCCAGCAGCGCCAGACCCTCTAGCGGGGGCACAGATACGCAGTATTTT
CDR3 protein: CASSARPSSGGTDTQYF
J gene: TRBJ2-3
V gene: TRBV9
clone size: .
D gene: TRBD2

CDR3 DNA: TGTGCCAGCAGCCGGATAGACAGGGTACCCGAGCAGTACTTC
CDR3 protein: CASSRIDRVPEQYF
J gene: TRBJ2-7
V gene: TRBV7-2
clone size: .
D gene: TRBD1

CDR3 DNA: TGCGCCAGCAGCCAAGGACTAGCGGGGAGAGTTTCAGATACGCAGTATTTT
CDR3 protein: CASSQGLAGRVSDTQYF
J gene: TRBJ2-3
V gene: TRBV4-1
clone size: .
D gene: TRBD2

CDR3 DNA: TGTGCCAGCTCGACGGGAGTTCAGCCCCAGCATTTT
CDR3 protein: CASSTGVQPQHF
J gene: TRBJ1-5
V gene: TRBV18
clone size: .
D gene: .

CDR3 DNA: TGTGCCAGCAGCCAATATAGCTCTGGAAACACCATATATTTT
CDR3 protein: CASSQYSSGNTIYF
J gene: TRBJ1-3
V gene: TRBV5-4
clone size: .
D gene: .

CDR3 DNA: TGTGCCAGCAGCTTGGCGGTGTTGCGGTCTGGTACGTCATTGAACACTGAAGCTTTCTTT
CDR3 protein: CASSLAVLRSGTSLNTEAFF
J gene: TRBJ1-1
V gene: TRBV5-5
clone size: .
D gene: .

CDR3 DNA: TGTGCCAGCAGCTTGAGGACAGGGGGCGGATACGAGCAGTACTTC
CDR3 protein: CASSLRTGGGYEQYF
J gene: TRBJ2-7
V gene: TRBV5-8
clone size: .
D gene: TRBD1

CDR3 DNA: TGTGCCAGCAGTGCCGACGGGGGACCGAACACTGAAGCTTTCTTT
CDR3 protein: CASSADGGPNTEAFF
J gene: TRBJ1-1
V gene: TRBV2
clone size: .
D gene: .

CDR3 DNA: TGTGCCAGCCACTCGCAGGGGGCCCGTACTGAAGCTTTCTTT
CDR3 protein: CASHSQGARTEAFF
J gene: TRBJ1-1
V gene: TRBV6-5
clone size: once
D gene: TRBD1

CDR3 DNA: TGTGCCAGCTCACCGTTCGATGGAGAATACGAGCAGTACTTC
CDR3 protein: CASSPFDGEYEQYF
J gene: TRBJ2-7
V gene: TRBV18
clone size: .
D gene: .

CDR3 DNA: TGCGCCAGCAGCGCCAGAATTAGCGGGAGCGGAGAGACCCAGTACTTC
CDR3 protein: CASSARISGSGETQYF
J gene: TRBJ2-5
V gene: TRBV5-1
clone size: once
D gene: TRBD2

CDR3 DNA: TGCGCCACCCAGGTCCAGAGGAACACTGAAGCTTTCTTT
CDR3 protein: CATQVQRNTEAFF
J gene: TRBJ1-1
V gene: TRBV10-2
clone size: .
D gene: .

CDR3 DNA: TGCAGCGTTGTATCAGGGGGGAGCGAAAAACTGTTTTTT
CDR3 protein: CSVVSGGSEKLFF
J gene: TRBJ1-4
V gene: TRBV29-1
clone size: .
D gene: TRBD1

CDR3 DNA: TGTGCCAGCAGATCGGGACAGGGCTACGAGCAGTACTTC
CDR3 protein: CASRSGQGYEQYF
J gene: TRBJ2-7
V gene: TRBV28
clone size: .
D gene: TRBD1

CDR3 DNA: TGTGCCAGCACTTCCGGACAGGGGGCCTCTGGCTACGAGCAGTACTTC
CDR3 protein: CASTSGQGASGYEQYF
J gene: TRBJ2-7
V gene: TRBV6-6
clone size: .
D gene: TRBD1

CDR3 DNA: TGTGCCATCACACGGGGGGAGGCGGGAAATGAGCAGTTCTTC
CDR3 protein: CAITRGEAGNEQFF
J gene: TRBJ2-1
V gene: TRBV10-3
clone size: .
D gene: TRBD2

CDR3 DNA: TGCAGCTTTGCCCAGGGCGGAGCTAACTATGGCTACACCTTC
CDR3 protein: CSFAQGGANYGYTF
J gene: TRBJ1-2
V gene: TRBV29-1
clone size: .
D gene: .

CDR3 DNA: TGTGCCAGCAGCAATGTGGGGGAGGCCTATGGCTACACCTTC
CDR3 protein: CASSNVGEAYGYTF
J gene: TRBJ1-2
V gene: TRBV21-1
clone size: .
D gene: .

CDR3 DNA: TGTGCCAGCAGTTCCACGGGTTTCAACAATGAGCAGTTCTTC
CDR3 protein: CASSSTGFNNEQFF
J gene: TRBJ2-1
V gene: TRBV6-5
clone size: .
D gene: .

CDR3 DNA: TGTGCCAGCAGCCCGACAGGGAACACCGGGGAGCTGTTTTTT
CDR3 protein: CASSPTGNTGELFF
J gene: TRBJ2-2
V gene: TRBV7-6
clone size: .
D gene: .

CDR3 DNA: TGTGCCAGCAGCTTTACGGGGGAAGAGACCCAGTACTTC
CDR3 protein: CASSFTGEETQYF
J gene: TRBJ2-5
V gene: TRBV7-9
clone size: .
D gene: .

CDR3 DNA: TGTGCCAGCAGGGGGAGGGGCCTGGGGGAGCAGTACTTC
CDR3 protein: CASRGRGLGEQYF
J gene: TRBJ2-7
V gene: TRBV27
clone size: .
D gene: TRBD2

CDR3 DNA: TGTGCCAGCAGCTTAAGGACAGAGACGCAGTATTTT
CDR3 protein: CASSLRTETQYF
J gene: TRBJ2-3
V gene: TRBV7-2
clone size: .
D gene: .

CDR3 DNA: TGTGCCACCAGACCCGGAGCGGGAGCCACAGATACGCAGTATTTT
CDR3 protein: CATRPGAGATDTQYF
J gene: TRBJ2-3
V gene: TRBV15
clone size: .
D gene: TRBD2

CDR3 DNA: TGTGCCAGCAGCAAAGAGGGGGATCCCGAGGTGGTGCAGTACTTC
CDR3 protein: CASSKEGDPEVVQYF
J gene: TRBJ2-7
V gene: TRBV21-1
clone size: .
D gene: .

CDR3 DNA: TGTGCCAGCAGCCCGGACAGGGCTAACACCGGGGAGCTGTTTTTT
CDR3 protein: CASSPDRANTGELFF
J gene: TRBJ2-2
V gene: TRBV7-7
clone size: .
D gene: TRBD1

CDR3 DNA: TGTGCCAGCAGCTTTACATCTGGAAACACCATATATTTT
CDR3 protein: CASSFTSGNTIYF
J gene: TRBJ1-3
V gene: TRBV11-3
clone size: .
D gene: .

CDR3 DNA: TGCGCCAGCAGCTTGGGTGCGGTCAATCAGCCCCAGCATTTT
CDR3 protein: CASSLGAVNQPQHF
J gene: TRBJ1-5
V gene: TRBV5-1
clone size: .
D gene: .

CDR3 DNA: TGTGCCAGCAGTGAAGGGCTCTTTATCTCCTATAATTCACCCCTCCACTTT
CDR3 protein: CASSEGLFISYNSPLHF
J gene: TRBJ1-6
V gene: TRBV6-1
clone size: few
D gene: .

CDR3 DNA: TGCAGCGTTGGGGTTGTTGGGGGGGCAGAAGGCTACACCTTC
CDR3 protein: CSVGVVGGAEGYTF
J gene: TRBJ1-2
V gene: TRBV29-1
clone size: once
D gene: .

CDR3 DNA: TGTGCCAGCAGCCCCCGGGGTAATAGCGGGGGCGAGCAGTACTTC
CDR3 protein: CASSPRGNSGGEQYF
J gene: TRBJ2-7
V gene: TRBV7-9
clone size: .
D gene: TRBD2

CDR3 DNA: TGCGCCAGCAGCCCCCGCGAGAGCGGGTCTACCTACAATGAGCAGTTCTTC
CDR3 protein: CASSPRESGSTYNEQFF
J gene: TRBJ2-1
V gene: TRBV4-1
clone size: few
D gene: .

CDR3 DNA: TGCAGCGTTCACCACCGCGACGGCGCGGGAACCTACGAGCAGTACTTC
CDR3 protein: CSVHHRDGAGTYEQYF
J gene: TRBJ2-7
V gene: TRBV29-1
clone size: .
D gene: .

CDR3 DNA: TGTGCCAGCAGTCTCGTTCAGGGGGCCCCGTCCGGGGAGCTGTTTTTT
CDR3 protein: CASSLVQGAPSGELFF
J gene: TRBJ2-2
V gene: TRBV28
clone size: .
D gene: TRBD1

CDR3 DNA: TGTGCCAGCAAACAGGGCAGTCTCTACGAGCAGTACTTC
CDR3 protein: CASKQGSLYEQYF
J gene: TRBJ2-7
V gene: TRBV27
clone size: .
D gene: .

CDR3 DNA: TGCGCCAGCAGCTTCGGTGGCGGGGCTACCTACAATGAGCAGTTCTTC
CDR3 protein: CASSFGGGATYNEQFF
J gene: TRBJ2-1
V gene: TRBV5-1
clone size: .
D gene: .

CDR3 DNA: TGTGCCAGCAGTCCTAGCGGCACAGATACGCAGTATTTT
CDR3 protein: CASSPSGTDTQYF
J gene: TRBJ2-3
V gene: TRBV6-4
clone size: .
D gene: .

CDR3 DNA: TGTGCCAGCAGCTTGAACAACCAAGAGACCCAGTACTTC
CDR3 protein: CASSLNNQETQYF
J gene: TRBJ2-5
V gene: TRBV11-3
clone size: .
D gene: .

CDR3 DNA: TGTGCCAGCAGCCCCAGAGTAGCGGGGTCCACAGATACGCAGTATTTT
CDR3 protein: CASSPRVAGSTDTQYF
J gene: TRBJ2-3
V gene: TRBV7-8
clone size: .
D gene: TRBD2

CDR3 DNA: TGCGCCAGCAGCGCCCTAGCGGGCGCGAACACCGGGGAGCTGTTTTTT
CDR3 protein: CASSALAGANTGELFF
J gene: TRBJ2-2
V gene: TRBV5-1
clone size: .
D gene: TRBD2

CDR3 DNA: TGTGCCAGCAGCATCTCCGGGACTTTCGTCTTGGGCTCCTACAATGAGCAGTTCTTC
CDR3 protein: CASSISGTFVLGSYNEQFF
J gene: TRBJ2-1
V gene: TRBV9
clone size: .
D gene: .

CDR3 DNA: TGTGCCAGCAGTGAAAGAGGGATTTTTGGCTACACCTTC
CDR3 protein: CASSERGIFGYTF
J gene: TRBJ1-2
V gene: TRBV6-1
clone size: .
D gene: .

CDR3 DNA: TGTGCCAGCAGTTACCGACCGGGACAGGGAGGAACTGAAGCTTTCTTT
CDR3 protein: CASSYRPGQGGTEAFF
J gene: TRBJ1-1
V gene: TRBV6-5
clone size: once
D gene: TRBD1

CDR3 DNA: TGCGCCAGCAGGGACACCCAAGAGACCCAGTACTTC
CDR3 protein: CASRDTQETQYF
J gene: TRBJ2-5
V gene: TRBV5-1
clone size: .
D gene: .

CDR3 DNA: TGTGCCATCAGTCCAGGGGGCGAGGGCAATCAGCCCCAGCATTTT
CDR3 protein: CAISPGGEGNQPQHF
J gene: TRBJ1-5
V gene: TRBV10-3
clone size: .
D gene: TRBD1

CDR3 DNA: TGCGCCAGCAGCTTTACTCTCTCGGCAGGGTTCAGCACCGGGGAGCTGTTTTTT
CDR3 protein: CASSFTLSAGFSTGELFF
J gene: TRBJ2-2
V gene: TRBV5-1
clone size: .
D gene: .